This T cell receptor beta chain originates from a study of T cell responses to AZD1222 COVID-19 vaccine. Study results and limitations: AZD1222 recipients seropositive at baseline numbered only five to seven.

With regard to this clone: Its antigen remains unknown.

TCRdb keeps only in-frame clones here, not all; method: immunoSEQ multiplex PCR. The sample includes fewer than 200,000 clones, just over 85% of them seen just once. V lost 2 bases, J lost 3 bases, and 8 bases lay in between. The germline gives CDR1 KGHSH, CDR2 LQKENI. The CDR3 has 13 amino acids. This chain uses TRBV18 with TRBJ2-7, with D unclear. This TCR derives from an adult who received the AZD1222 COVID-19 vaccine. The source was peripheral blood, collected 28 days after the second AZD1222 dose. CDR3 DNA sequence: TGTGCCAGCTCACCAAACACATTCTACGAGCAGTACTTC. It codes for CASSPNTFYEQYF.